The 17 T cell receptor beta chains below come from one sample, sequenced in a study of T cell repertoires in ileal Crohn's disease. Time point described: neoterminal ileum biopsy at postoperative endoscopy, about 6 months after surgery. The repertoire was sequenced with immunoSEQ multiplex PCR; TCRdb's copy has only in-frame clones and lacks some. Here the sample spans around 10,000 clones, over 70% being singletons. Sequenced sample: ileal tissue. These receptors were collected from an adult with Crohn's disease.

This clone was recorded only once. V usage is TRBV6-4 and J usage is TRBJ2-7, with 9 positions matching TRBD2. V dropped 3 bases and J dropped 3; count of bases not matched to a gene: 6. Germline V CDR1 and CDR2: MRHNA, SNTAGT. The CDR3 spans 15 residues. CDR3 sequence reads: CASSEGSGGIYEQYF. Here the CDR3 DNA reads TGTGCCAGCAGTGAAGGAAGCGGGGGGATCTACGAGCAGTACTTC.

A few counts support this clone. The CDR3 nucleotides are TGTGCCAGCAGCTTGGAGGGCCAGGGGGAGAGGAAAAACATTCAGTACTTC. Protein product: CASSLEGQGERKNIQYF. V and J are TRBV5-4 and TRBJ2-4; 7 bases line up with TRBD1. Per germline, CDR1 SGHNT and CDR2 YYREEE (reference sequence). The V and J ends lost 0 bases and 4 bases, in that order; junction bases with no gene match: 10. The CDR3 runs 17 residues.

DNA for the CDR3: TGTGCCTGGACGGGCGGGGGACTCTCCTACGAGCAGTACTTC. Protein: CAWTGGGLSYEQYF. The chain couples TRBV30 to TRBJ2-7, with 7 bases identical to TRBD2. The germline V gene has CDR1 GTSNPN and CDR2 SVGIG (reference sequence). The V segment lost 4 bases and the J segment 0 bases; nucleotides outside the gene matches: 6. The CDR3 is 14 amino acids.

This clone was seen only a few times. This chain uses TRBV6-6 with TRBJ2-2; TRBD1 matches at 9 bases. This CDR3 has 16 residues. Germline-derived CDR1 and CDR2 are MNHNY and SVGAGI (reference sequence). The trim removed 6 bases at V and 2 bases at J, leaving 7 bases unmatched. CDR3 in amino acids: CASRYPGQGNTGELFF. The CDR3 DNA is TGTGCCAGCAGATATCCGGGACAGGGAAACACCGGGGAGCTGTTTTTT.

This chain joins TRBV11-3 and TRBJ2-3; the D gene is possibly TRBD2 (5 bases). Germline V lookup: CDR1 SGHNT, CDR2 YENEEA. This CDR3 is built from 15 residues. V shed 4 bases and J shed 2 bases, with 13 bases lying between them. CDR3 DNA sequence: TGTGCCAGCAGCTCTAATGGACTCTTCACAGATACGCAGTATTTT. Its protein product is CASSSNGLFTDTQYF.

V and J are TRBV6-4 and TRBJ1-1, with D hard to call. V was shortened by 6 bases and J by 2 bases, with 10 bases between the two germline ends. The CDR3 runs to 13 residues. From germline, CDR1 is MRHNA and CDR2 SNTAGT. CDR3 in amino acids: CASSPQENTEAFF. The CDR3 coding sequence is TGTGCCAGCAGCCCTCAGGAAAACACTGAAGCTTTCTTT.

In this sample, this clone turned up a few times. The rearrangement joins TRBV29-1 to TRBJ1-4, with 9 positions matching TRBD1. Germline CDR1 and CDR2: SQVTM and ANQGSEA. The CDR3 spans 13 residues. The trim removed 3 bases at V and 8 bases at J, leaving 4 bases unmatched. CDR3 protein: CSVETGGREKLFF. CDR3 sequence (DNA): TGCAGCGTTGAGACAGGGGGGCGGGAAAAACTGTTTTTT.

In its sample, this clone was seen a few times. This chain links TRBV5-4 with TRBJ1-2; D unresolved. The CDR3 spans 12 residues. The germline V gene has CDR1 SGHNT and CDR2 YYREEE (reference sequence). Trimming cost V 3 bases and J 4 bases, with 7 bases left between them. The CDR3 region is CASSSNSYGYTF. The CDR3 DNA is TGTGCCAGCAGCTCGAACAGCTATGGCTACACCTTC.

This chain links TRBV20-1 with TRBJ1-2; 7 bases are shared with TRBD1. CDR1 and CDR2 (germline): DFQATT, SNEGSKA (reference sequence). CDR3 size: 11 residues. For the CDR3, the DNA is TGCAGCCACCTGGGACAGCTTGGCTACACCTTC. It is translated as CSHLGQLGYTF.

As for this clone: The sample holds other DNA sequences that translate to the same CDR3. The J gene is TRBJ1-5, the V gene TRBV5-1; D may be TRBD1 (6 bases). CDR1 and CDR2 (germline): SGHRS, YFSETQ. Trimming pared 5 bases from V and 4 bases from J, leaving 13 bases between. This CDR3 spans 14 amino acids. This CDR3 is CASSQGTENQPQHF. Here the CDR3 DNA reads TGCGCCAGCAGTCAGGGGACGGAAAATCAGCCCCAGCATTTT.

Worth noting for this clone: This sample also contains other DNA sequences that code for the same CDR3. The chain employs TRBV6-5 and TRBJ1-5, with TRBD1 identical over 7 bases. The CDR3 is 15 amino acids. V shed 5 bases and J 1 base; nucleotides not matched to a gene: 5. Germline assignment: CDR1 MNHEY and CDR2 SVGAGI. CDR3 coding DNA: TGTGCCAGCAGTGCGACAGGGTCCAGCAATCAGCCCCAGCATTTT. Amino acid sequence: CASSATGSSNQPQHF.

In its sample, this clone ranks as medium-sized. The chain has TRBV10-2 and TRBJ1-5, with D hard to call. V was clipped by 2 bases and J by 8 bases, with 7 bases between them. Germline CDR1 WSHSY, CDR2 SAAADI. There are 12 residues in the CDR3. This CDR3 reads CASSEGLEPQHF. The CDR3 coding sequence is TGCGCCAGCAGTGAGGGTCTAGAGCCCCAGCATTTT.

CDR3 in amino acids: CASSLDYGYTF. The CDR3 DNA follows: TGTGCCAGCAGCCTCGACTATGGCTACACCTTC. The chain combines TRBV2 with TRBJ1-2, with unresolved D. Trimming removed 6 bases from V and 3 bases from J, with 5 bases in between. This CDR3 is 11 amino acids long. Germline lookup yields CDR1 SNHLY and CDR2 FYNNEI.

The chain joins TRBV4-3 to TRBJ1-2; D might be TRBD1 (6 bases). The CDR3 totals 16 residues. Germline CDR1 LGHNA, CDR2 YSLEER. Between the trimmed V and J ends, which lost 4 bases and 3 bases, there was a span of 18 bases. The CDR3 DNA reads TGCGCCAGCAGCCCGCAGATCGGGGGGCTAGACTATGGCTACACCTTC. Its protein product is CASSPQIGGLDYGYTF.

The chain links TRBV30 to TRBJ1-2, with 7 bases identical to TRBD1. CDR1 is GTSNPN and CDR2 is SVGIG in the germline V gene (reference sequence). This CDR3 is built from 12 residues. J lost 13 bases, V lost 0 bases, and 8 bases had no gene match. CDR3 coding DNA: TGTGCCTGGAGTGTACAGTACAGGGGAGTCACCTTC. It is translated as CAWSVQYRGVTF.

This sequence joins TRBV5-5 and TRBJ1-1; D is perhaps TRBD1 (6 bases). There are 14 residues in the CDR3. Germline loops: CDR1 SGHKS, CDR2 YYEKEE (reference sequence). V lost 0 bases and J lost 3, with 9 bases in between. The CDR3 DNA follows: TGTGCCAGCAGCTTGGGGGGGCGGGACACTGAAGCTTTCTTT. Its protein product is CASSLGGRDTEAFF. Drawing the rest from reference TRBV5-5 and TRBJ1-1, the complete variable domain is DAGVTQSPTHLIKTRGQQVTLRCSPISGHKSVSWYQQVLGQGPQFIFQYYEKEERGRGNFPDRFSARQFPNYSSELNVNALLLGDSALYLCASSLGGRDTEAFFGQGTRLTVV.

V gene TRBV2 combines with J gene TRBJ1-1; 10 positions agree with TRBD1. Per the germline V gene, CDR1 is SNHLY and CDR2 is FYNNEI. V shed 2 bases, J shed 7 bases, and the junction held 10 bases outside the gene matches. The CDR3 is 16 amino acids. CDR3: CASSEFSGQGLVEAFF. In DNA form, the CDR3 reads TGTGCCAGCAGTGAATTTTCGGGACAGGGGTTGGTTGAAGCTTTCTTT.